This T cell receptor (beta chain) is drawn from a study of blood T cell repertoires in COVID-19. Study details: PBMCs, B-cell-depleted T cells, or T cells were the source of the cDNA or gDNA that made up the material.

Authors' processing steps: Amplification with reference gene primers provided the estimates of nucleated cell counts. Sequencing used immunoSEQ multiplex PCR; TCRdb keeps in-frame clones, though not all of them. The V and J calls and clone size were taken over from that table, and D and trimming were inferred from the DNA. The profile shows more than 200,000 clones, about 89% of them singletons. Participant age was about 18 to 100 years, and participants resided in around 24 US areas. Two negative PCRs, clearance, or symptom resolution had been documented for recovered Cohort 3 donors. Sequencing was carried out using PBMCs or T cells enriched from blood (not recorded which). The sequence derives from a woman between 25 and 40 years old who had recovered from COVID-19.

Here the CDR3 reads CASSYNGETQYF. The CDR3 DNA is TGTGCCAGCAGTTACAACGGGGAGACCCAGTACTTC. This chain joins TRBV6-5 and TRBJ2-5; D gene uncertain. There are 12 residues in the CDR3. V lost 2 bases, J lost 5 bases, and 6 bases lay in between. CDR1 and CDR2 (germline): MNHEY, SVGAGI.